This record concerns one T cell receptor beta chain sequence. Antigen specificity is unknown. At baseline, cycle 4 day 1, and cycle 7 day 1, blood was sampled. This record belongs to a study of OX40 agonist ivuxolimab in advanced cancers. Background on the study: Enrolled patients in dose escalation had cancers that were hepatocellular carcinoma, melanoma, renal cell or head and neck cancer. Under the entry rules, prior anti-PD-1, anti-PD-L1 or anti-CTLA-4 therapy was allowed, and 35% to 40% had some.

CDR3 size: 15 residues. Germline CDR1 reads SGHRS; CDR2 reads YFSETQ. V was pared by 0 bases and J by 5 bases, with 6 bases of the junction left unmatched. Points from the study as a whole: Clonal expansion was among the lowest in partial responders at 0.1-3.0 mg/kg, especially CD8+.

Profiled with immunoSEQ multiplex PCR; TCRdb holds only in-frame clones, not every one. The table has roughly 44,000 clones, approximately 84% seen once. This chain uses TRBV5-1 with TRBJ2-7, with 9 positions matching TRBD2. The sequence was obtained from an adult with an advanced solid tumor such as melanoma, head and neck, liver or kidney cancer. The source material was CD4+ or CD8+ T cells sorted from blood, sampled in a trial of the OX40 agonist ivuxolimab. This chain's CDR3 is CASSLGLAGDHEQYF. The CDR3 bases are TGCGCCAGCAGCTTGGGTTTAGCGGGAGACCACGAGCAGTACTTC.